The 17 T cell receptor beta chains below were found in one sample sequenced in a study of T cell repertoires in cytomegalovirus infection. These receptors have no known antigen. In TCRdb, the reads were re-called with MiXCR into one record per CDR3 protein. The sample has roughly 730,000 distinct CDR3 sequences; 30% to 35% are singletons. The sequenced sample was cultured PBMCs, obtained from culture after CMV antigen stimulation. Receptors were obtained from a human donor in good health (CMV status not recorded). Some clones in this sample may be carry-over from other donors' samples.

This clonotype was seen only a few times. This chain uses TRBV4-1 with TRBJ2-2; D not certain. There are 13 residues in the CDR3. The V gene's germline CDR1 is MGHRA and CDR2 YSYEKL. V gave up 3 bases and J gave up 9 bases, with 11 bases separating them. The CDR3 region has the DNA TGCGCCAGCAGCCACCATCCTCCCCGGGAGCTGTTTTTT. Encoded protein: CASSHHPPRELFF.

This clonotype was seen a few times. The chain carries TRBV11-2 and TRBJ2-3; no reliable D call. The V and J ends lost 5 bases and 2 bases respectively, with 8 bases between them. The CDR3 length is 13 residues. The V gene's germline CDR1 is SGHAT and CDR2 FQNNGV. The CDR3 loop reads CASSAPPTDTQYF. Here the CDR3 DNA reads TGTGCCAGCAGCGCCCCCCCCACAGATACGCAGTATTTT. Supplemented by reference TRBV11-2 and TRBJ2-3, the full variable domain reads EAGVAQSPRYKIIEKRQSVAFWCNPISGHATLYWYQQILGQGPKLLIQFQNNGVVDDSQLPKDRFSAERLKGVDSTLKIQPAKLEDSAVYLCASSAPPTDTQYFGPGTRLTVL.

V and J are TRBV15 and TRBJ2-1, with 8 bases matching TRBD2. The J segment lost 3 bases and the V segment lost 3 bases, leaving 4 bases of the junction unmatched. This CDR3 has 15 residues. CDR1 and CDR2 from the germline V gene are LNHNV and YYDKDF (reference sequence). The CDR3 spells CATSRGAGVYNEQFF. The CDR3 DNA sequence: TGTGCCACCAGCAGGGGAGCGGGAGTCTACAATGAGCAGTTCTTC.

This clonotype was counted many times. V is TRBV7-2 and J is TRBJ2-5; 8 bases line up with TRBD2. This CDR3 has 14 residues. Per the germline V gene, CDR1 is SGHTA and CDR2 is FQGNSA. V was pared by 4 bases and J by 5 bases, with 6 bases of the junction left unmatched. The CDR3 nucleotides are TGTGCCAGCAGCTCCGGGGGGGGGTGGGAGACCCAGTACTTC. Translation gives CASSSGGGWETQYF.

The chain carries TRBV7-9 and TRBJ1-1; 9 bases are shared with TRBD1. The germline gives CDR1 SEHNR, CDR2 FQNEAQ (reference sequence). The CDR3 spans 17 residues. V shed 4 bases, J shed 1 base, and the junction held 10 bases outside the gene matches. For the CDR3, the DNA is TGTGCCAGCAGCTACCCGGGACAGGGTTTTTGGAACACTGAAGCTTTCTTT. This translates into CASSYPGQGFWNTEAFF.

This clonotype was detected a few times. V is TRBV7-2 and J is TRBJ1-2; no definite D call. Trimming removed 5 bases from V and 3 bases from J, with 10 bases in between. Germline V lookup: CDR1 SGHTA, CDR2 FQGNSA. The CDR3 is 13 residues long. CDR3: CASSTDLDYGYTF. Here the CDR3 DNA reads TGTGCCAGCAGCACGGACCTGGACTATGGCTACACCTTC. Using reference TRBV7-2 and TRBJ1-2 for the parts outside the CDR3, the full variable domain is GAGVSQSPSNKVTEKGKDVELRCDPISGHTALYWYRQSLGQGLEFLIYFQGNSAPDKSGLPSDRFSAERTGGSVSTLTIQRTQQEDSAVYLCASSTDLDYGYTFGSGTRLTVV.

This clonotype was seen a few times. The chain carries TRBV7-8 and TRBJ1-5; 7 positions agree with TRBD1. This CDR3 comprises 14 residues. Germline V gene sequence: CDR1 SGHVS, CDR2 FQNEAQ. The V and J ends lost 5 bases and 3 bases, in that order; junction bases with no gene match: 4. This CDR3 reads CASSPGGINQPQHF. The CDR3, as DNA: TGTGCCAGCAGCCCAGGGGGGATCAATCAGCCCCAGCATTTT.

The chain recombines TRBV11-2 with TRBJ2-1, with TRBD2 identical over 11 bases. The CDR3 has 15 amino acids. Germline V gene data show CDR1 as SGHAT and CDR2 as FQNNGV. Trimming at V came to 5 bases and at J to 5 bases, leaving 5 bases not matched to a gene. CDR3: CASSTGTSGDNEQFF. As DNA, the CDR3 is TGTGCCAGCAGCACAGGGACTAGCGGAGACAATGAGCAGTTCTTC. Based on the CDR3 plus reference TRBV11-2 and TRBJ2-1, the full variable domain is EAGVAQSPRYKIIEKRQSVAFWCNPISGHATLYWYQQILGQGPKLLIQFQNNGVVDDSQLPKDRFSAERLKGVDSTLKIQPAKLEDSAVYLCASSTGTSGDNEQFFGPGTRLTVL.

The J gene is TRBJ2-1, the V gene TRBV19, with 9 bases lining up with TRBD2. After removal of 9 bases from V and 6 bases from J, the junction contained 9 bases not matched to a gene. This CDR3 is 14 amino acids long. Germline V gene lookup returns CDR1 LNHDA and CDR2 SQIVND (reference sequence). The DNA of the CDR3 is TGTGCCAGCTCTTCAGGACTAGCGATCAATGAGCAGTTCTTC. Translating gives CASSSGLAINEQFF.

This clonotype turned up a few times. In DNA, the CDR3 is TGTGCCAGCAGGATTGAGGTCGGGGAGCTGTTTTTT. Protein sequence: CASRIEVGELFF. V is TRBV2 and J is TRBJ2-2; no reliable D call. The germline CDR1 and CDR2 sequences are SNHLY and FYNNEI. The CDR3 runs 12 residues. V shed 6 bases and J shed 7 bases, with 9 bases lying between them.

The chain carries TRBV18 and TRBJ2-1; 8 bases fit TRBD2. The ends lost 3 bases at V and 6 bases at J; junction bases unmatched: 7. This CDR3 is built from 15 residues. In germline, CDR1 is KGHSH, CDR2 LQKENI. The CDR3 reads CASSPSRGGLNEQFF. DNA of the CDR3: TGTGCCAGCTCACCGTCTCGGGGGGGCCTCAATGAGCAGTTCTTC.

The chain uses TRBV7-2 and TRBJ2-1; 10 bases fit TRBD2. In germline, CDR1 is SGHTA, CDR2 FQGNSA. The CDR3 totals 16 residues. J was trimmed by 7 bases and V by 7 bases; bases with no gene match: 13. This CDR3 reads CASNPTRAGGPNEQFF. The CDR3 coding sequence is TGTGCCAGCAACCCCACGAGAGCGGGAGGGCCAAATGAGCAGTTCTTC.

The CDR3 loop is CASSPGNNQPQHF. The CDR3 DNA is TGTGCCAGCTCCCCAGGGAACAATCAGCCCCAGCATTTT. The chain recombines TRBV6-1 with TRBJ1-5; possibly TRBD1 for D (5 bases). Germline lookup yields CDR1 MNHNS and CDR2 SASEGT. The CDR3 consists of 13 residues. Trimming took off 8 bases at V and 3 bases at J, with 11 bases between the two ends.

The gene calls are TRBV4-1 and TRBJ2-1, with TRBD2 as a possible D gene (5 bases). Germline loops: CDR1 MGHRA, CDR2 YSYEKL. This CDR3 region has 17 residues. Trimming took 2 bases from V and 4 from J, leaving 18 bases between them. The CDR3 sequence: CASSQPTRGRGYNEQFF. CDR3 coding DNA: TGCGCCAGCAGCCAACCTACCCGAGGGCGCGGGTACAATGAGCAGTTCTTC.

J is TRBJ2-5 and V is TRBV20-1; either TRBD1 or TRBD2 may supply D (6 bases each). Germline V gene data show CDR1 as DFQATT and CDR2 as SNEGSKA (reference sequence). Deletions cut 5 bases from V and 1 base from J, with 17 bases between. CDR3 length: 15 amino acids. CDR3 amino acids: CSAALEGGIQETQYF. In DNA form, the CDR3 reads TGCAGTGCTGCTCTAGAGGGGGGAATCCAAGAGACCCAGTACTTC.

Only a few counts were recorded for this clonotype. The chain links TRBV2 to TRBJ2-5; D gene uncertain. Trimming took 7 bases from V and 2 from J, leaving 5 bases between them. Germline V gene lookup returns CDR1 SNHLY and CDR2 FYNNEI. The CDR3 is made up of 11 amino acids. The DNA for the CDR3 is TGTGCCAGCATACGACAAGAGACCCAGTACTTC. Translated, it gives CASIRQETQYF.

This chain joins TRBV20-1 and TRBJ2-5, with D unclear. CDR1 is DFQATT, CDR2 SNEGSKA, per germline (reference sequence). The CDR3 covers 14 residues. V was cut by 1 base and J by 4 bases, with 13 bases left in between. In nucleotides, the CDR3 is TGCAGTGCTAGAGGGCTAGGTGATTTAGAGACCCAGTACTTC. Residues: CSARGLGDLETQYF.